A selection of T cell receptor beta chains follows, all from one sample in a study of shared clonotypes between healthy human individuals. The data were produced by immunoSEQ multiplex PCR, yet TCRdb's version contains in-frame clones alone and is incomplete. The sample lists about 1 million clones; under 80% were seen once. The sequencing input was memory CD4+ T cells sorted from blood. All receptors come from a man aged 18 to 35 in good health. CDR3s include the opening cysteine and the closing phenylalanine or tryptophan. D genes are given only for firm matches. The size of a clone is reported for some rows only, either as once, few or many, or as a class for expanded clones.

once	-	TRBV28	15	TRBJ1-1	TGTGCCGGAGGATGGCGTGGACGGGAAAGCACTGAAGCTTTCTTT	CAGGWRGRESTEAFF
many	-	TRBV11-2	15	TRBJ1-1	TGTGCCAGCAGCTGGAACAGGGTCGGTGGCACTGAAGCTTTCTTT	CASSWNRVGGTEAFF
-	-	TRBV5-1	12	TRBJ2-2	TGCGCCAGCAGCTTGGGAGTGCGGGAGCTGTTTTTT	CASSLGVRELFF
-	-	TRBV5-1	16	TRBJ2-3	TGCGCCAGCAGCTTGGGGGCGACAACCAGCACAGATACGCAGTATTTT	CASSLGATTSTDTQYF
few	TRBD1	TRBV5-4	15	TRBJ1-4	TGTGCCAGCAGCTCTCAGGGGGGAAAAGGTGAAAAACTGTTTTTT	CASSSQGGKGEKLFF
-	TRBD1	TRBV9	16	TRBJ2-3	TGTGCCAGCAGCACTAGACAGGGGCATGGGAGTGATACGCAGTATTTT	CASSTRQGHGSDTQYF
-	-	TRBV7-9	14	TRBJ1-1	TGTGCCAGCAGCTTAGGGGCCGTGAACACTGAAGCTTTCTTT	CASSLGAVNTEAFF
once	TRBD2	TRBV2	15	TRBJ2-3	TGTGCCAGCAGTGAAAGTGGCGGGGGAGTTGCTACGCAGTATTTT	CASSESGGGVATQYF
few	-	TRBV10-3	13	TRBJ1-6	TGTGCCGGTAGGGTGGATAATAATTCACCCCTCCACTTT	CAGRVDNNSPLHF
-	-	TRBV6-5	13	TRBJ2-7	TGTGCCAGCAGTTACAACAGTCCCTACGAGCAGTACTTC	CASSYNSPYEQYF
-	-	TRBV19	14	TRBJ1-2	TGTGCCAGTAGTGGAAGCAGGATCGGCTATGGCTACACCTTC	CASSGSRIGYGYTF
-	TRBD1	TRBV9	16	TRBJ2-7	TGTGCCAGCAGCCCCAGGACAGGCTACATAGCCTACGAGCAGTACTTC	CASSPRTGYIAYEQYF
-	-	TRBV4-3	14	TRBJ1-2	TGCGCCAGCAGCTTGGAGTCGCCCCAAGGGGGCTACACCTTC	CASSLESPQGGYTF
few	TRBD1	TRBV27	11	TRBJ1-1	TGTGCCAGCAGATTGGGACAGGGAGTTTTCTTT	CASRLGQGVFF
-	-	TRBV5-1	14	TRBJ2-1	TGCGCCAGCACCCGGGACGGGGATACAAATGAGCAGTTCTTC	CASTRDGDTNEQFF
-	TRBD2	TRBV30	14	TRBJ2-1	TGTGCCTCGGTCGAGGAGCGGGAAAGGAATGAGCAGTTCTTC	CASVEERERNEQFF
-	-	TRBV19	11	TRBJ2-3	TGTGCCACCCAAAGAGAAGATACGCAGTATTTT	CATQREDTQYF
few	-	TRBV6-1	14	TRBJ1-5	TGTGCCAGCAGCCAACAGCTCTTGGGGCAGCCCCAGCATTTT	CASSQQLLGQPQHF
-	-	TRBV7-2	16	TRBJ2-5	TGTGCCAGCAGCTTAGCAGTGACTAGTAGCCAAGAGACCCAGTACTTC	CASSLAVTSSQETQYF
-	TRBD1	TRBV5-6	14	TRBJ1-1	TGTGCCAGCAGCTCCGGGACAGGGTACACTGAAGCTTTCTTT	CASSSGTGYTEAFF
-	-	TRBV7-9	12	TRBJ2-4	TGTGCCAGCCTCGACCGTAAAAACATTCAGTACTTC	CASLDRKNIQYF
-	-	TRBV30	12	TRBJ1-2	TGTGCCGGCAAGGCTTGGTGGGGCGGCTACACCTTC	CAGKAWWGGYTF
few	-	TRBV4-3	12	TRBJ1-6	TGCGCCAGCAGCCACCTAAATTCACCCCTCCACTTT	CASSHLNSPLHF